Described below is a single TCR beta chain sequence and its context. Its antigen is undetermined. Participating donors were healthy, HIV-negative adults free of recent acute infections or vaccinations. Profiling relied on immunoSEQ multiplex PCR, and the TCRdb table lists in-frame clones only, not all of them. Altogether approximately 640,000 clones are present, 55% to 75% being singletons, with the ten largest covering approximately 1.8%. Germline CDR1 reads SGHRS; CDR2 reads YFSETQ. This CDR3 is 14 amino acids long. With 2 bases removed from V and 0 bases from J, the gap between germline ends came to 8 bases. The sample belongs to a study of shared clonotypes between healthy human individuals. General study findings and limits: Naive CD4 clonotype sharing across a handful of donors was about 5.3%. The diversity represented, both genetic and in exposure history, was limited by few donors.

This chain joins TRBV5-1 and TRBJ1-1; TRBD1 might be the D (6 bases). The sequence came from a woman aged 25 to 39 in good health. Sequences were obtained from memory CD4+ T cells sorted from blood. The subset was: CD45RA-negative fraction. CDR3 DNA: TGCGCCAGCAGCTTTGGGGGCATGAACACTGAAGCTTTCTTT. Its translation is CASSFGGMNTEAFF.